The rows below give T cell receptor beta chains drawn from one sample of a study of blood T cell repertoires in COVID-19. The repertoire was sequenced with immunoSEQ multiplex PCR; TCRdb's copy has only in-frame clones and lacks some. The sample records tens of thousands of clones, nearly 90% being singletons. Sequencing used peripheral blood. The receptors were gathered from a human donor in a cohort sampled during active COVID-19. The donor label of this sample is uncertain. Both conserved end residues are part of each CDR3. Fields, in order: D gene, V gene, J gene, clone size, CDR3 DNA, CDR3 protein. A D gene is named only where the DNA matches it firmly. A row's size may be missing; if present it is once, few, many or a size class.

D gene: .; V gene: TRBV18; J gene: TRBJ2-2; clone size: .; CDR3 DNA: TGTGCCAGCTCACCGCGGCAAACCGGGGAGCTGTTTTTT; CDR3 protein: CASSPRQTGELFF
D gene: TRBD2; V gene: TRBV24-1; J gene: TRBJ2-1; clone size: .; CDR3 DNA: TGTGCCACCGGGCCCTCAGCCCCGACTAGCAGATACAATGAGCAGTTCTTC; CDR3 protein: CATGPSAPTSRYNEQFF
D gene: TRBD2; V gene: TRBV24-1; J gene: TRBJ2-1; clone size: few; CDR3 DNA: TGTGCCACCAGTGATAGCCGAGCGGGATCCTACAATGAGCAGTTCTTC; CDR3 protein: CATSDSRAGSYNEQFF
D gene: .; V gene: TRBV14; J gene: TRBJ1-2; clone size: .; CDR3 DNA: TGTGCCAGCAGCCCCGGGTATGGCTACACCTTC; CDR3 protein: CASSPGYGYTF
D gene: .; V gene: TRBV7-2; J gene: TRBJ1-1; clone size: once; CDR3 DNA: TGTGCCAGCAGCTGGAGGGGGAACACTGAAGCTTTCTTT; CDR3 protein: CASSWRGNTEAFF
D gene: TRBD1; V gene: TRBV5-1; J gene: TRBJ2-7; clone size: .; CDR3 DNA: TGCGCCAGCAGCTTGACTACCGGGACAGACACCTACGAGCAGTACTTC; CDR3 protein: CASSLTTGTDTYEQYF
D gene: TRBD2; V gene: TRBV19; J gene: TRBJ2-1; clone size: .; CDR3 DNA: TGTGCCAGTAGTCAAAGCGGGAGGCCTAGCAATGAGCAGTTCTTC; CDR3 protein: CASSQSGRPSNEQFF
D gene: .; V gene: TRBV27; J gene: TRBJ1-5; clone size: .; CDR3 DNA: TGTGCCAGCAGTTTAACAGCGAGCGGGAACAATCAGCCCCAGCATTTT; CDR3 protein: CASSLTASGNNQPQHF
D gene: .; V gene: TRBV9; J gene: TRBJ2-3; clone size: .; CDR3 DNA: TGTGCCAGCAGCGGGAGCTATCCCGCAGTACATAGCACAGATACGCAGTATTTT; CDR3 protein: CASSGSYPAVHSTDTQYF
D gene: .; V gene: TRBV6-5; J gene: TRBJ1-2; clone size: .; CDR3 DNA: TGTGCCAGCAGGAGTCCAACAGGCGTGTATGGCTACACCTTC; CDR3 protein: CASRSPTGVYGYTF
D gene: TRBD1; V gene: TRBV6-5; J gene: TRBJ1-1; clone size: .; CDR3 DNA: TGTGCCAGCAAAAAAACAGGGGGCATAACTGAAGCTTTCTTT; CDR3 protein: CASKKTGGITEAFF
D gene: .; V gene: TRBV28; J gene: TRBJ2-7; clone size: .; CDR3 DNA: TGTGCCAGCAGTCCCGGTGGAGGGGGCGGCTACGAGCAGTACTTC; CDR3 protein: CASSPGGGGGYEQYF